The present entry profiles one TCR beta chain with its context. Its specificity is not known. The CDR3 is 16 residues long. Germline-derived CDR1 and CDR2 are SGDLS and YYNGEE. Trimming pared 4 bases from V and 4 bases from J, leaving 20 bases between. Assay used: immunoSEQ multiplex PCR; TCRdb lists only in-frame clones, some missing. The data show 1.4 million or so clones, with 98% seen just once and about 0.4% held by the top ten. This sample was included in a study of shared clonotypes between healthy human individuals. Notes on the study in general: What naive subsets generally showed was a larger estimated richness than memory subsets showed.

The J gene is TRBJ1-2, the V gene TRBV9; D gene uncertain. This receptor was obtained from a man aged 25-45 years in good health. The sample was naive CD4+ T cells sorted from blood. Subset in this sample: CD45RA+ positively selected. The CDR3 region is CASSPRVGGGSYGYTF. The CDR3 DNA sequence: TGTGCCAGCAGCCCACGGGTGGGAGGTGGCAGCTATGGCTACACCTTC.